Following are 29 T cell receptor beta chains from one sample sequenced in a study of cytomegalovirus exposure and HLA in healthy donors. The PCR contained 60 Vbeta and 13 Jbeta primers. Some clones are missing from TCRdb's copy, which holds only in-frame ones; the method was immunoSEQ multiplex PCR. The sample shows under 200,000 clones, 86% of them seen only once. Specimen: PBMCs. These TCRs come from a woman aged 18-29 years in good health and CMV-seronegative.

The chain joins TRBV28 to TRBJ1-5, with D perhaps TRBD1 (5 bases). The CDR3 is made up of 16 amino acids. Trimming removed 1 base at V and 0 bases at J, with 10 bases between. The germline V gene encodes CDR1 MDHEN and CDR2 SYDVKM. The CDR3 DNA follows: TGTGCCAGCAGTTTATCCAGGGTTTATAGCAATCAGCCCCAGCATTTT. Its translation is CASSLSRVYSNQPQHF.

For the CDR3, the DNA is TGTGCCAGCAGCCCAACACAGGGGGGGGATGAAAAACTGTTTTTT. This sequence encodes CASSPTQGGDEKLFF. The J gene is TRBJ1-4, the V gene TRBV6-6, with 8 bases matching TRBD1. V was clipped by 6 bases and J by 6 bases; unmatched bases: 9. From germline, CDR1 is MNHNY and CDR2 SVGAGI (reference sequence). CDR3 length: 15 residues.

The chain has TRBV5-1 and TRBJ2-3; 13 bases align to TRBD2. V shed 3 bases and J 6 bases; nucleotides not matched to a gene: 10. This CDR3 has 17 residues. Germline V gives CDR1 SGHRS, CDR2 YFSETQ. CDR3 DNA: TGCGCCAGCAGCTCTACCCCGGGACTAGCGGGGACCGATACGCAGTATTTT. Translating it yields CASSSTPGLAGTDTQYF.

The V and J genes are TRBV10-3 and TRBJ1-2, with D possibly being TRBD1 (5 bases). V was shortened by 4 bases and J by 0 bases, with 15 bases between the two germline ends. Germline CDR1 and CDR2: ENHRY and SYGVKD. The CDR3 loop spans 16 amino acids. CDR3 nucleotides: TGTGCCATCAGTGTCCGGAGACTGACAGCTAACTATGGCTACACCTTC. This gives the protein CAISVRRLTANYGYTF.

V usage is TRBV6-6 and J usage is TRBJ1-1; the D gene is possibly TRBD1 (5 bases). Germline V gene lookup returns CDR1 MNHNY and CDR2 SVGAGI (reference sequence). The CDR3 is 15 amino acids. The V end lost 0 bases, the J end lost 5 bases, and 13 bases lay between the germline ends. The CDR3 sequence is CASSYSGAGGTEAFF. The CDR3 coding sequence is TGTGCCAGCAGTTACTCTGGGGCGGGAGGGACTGAAGCTTTCTTT.

The chain has TRBV6-5 and TRBJ2-1; D perhaps matches TRBD2 (5 bases). Germline-derived CDR1 and CDR2 are MNHEY and SVGAGI. Trimming took 10 bases from V and 10 from J, leaving 26 bases between them. This CDR3 contains 15 residues. CDR3 loop: CATRPLVGASGEQFF. CDR3 in DNA: TGTGCCACCAGACCCTTAGTAGGTGCGTCGGGGGAGCAGTTCTTC.

The rearrangement links TRBV19 to TRBJ2-1; D is possibly TRBD1 (5 bases). V lost 3 bases and J lost 3, with 12 bases in between. This CDR3 region has 15 residues. Germline CDR1 LNHDA, CDR2 SQIVND (reference sequence). The DNA for the CDR3 is TGTGCCAGTAGTATTCAGGGCTATATCTACAATGAGCAGTTCTTC. Protein sequence: CASSIQGYIYNEQFF.

CDR3 protein: CASSVLDRGLANEKLFF. CDR3 coding DNA: TGTGCCAGCAGCGTATTAGACAGGGGCTTGGCTAATGAAAAACTGTTTTTT. The chain couples TRBV5-4 to TRBJ1-4; TRBD1 agrees at 8 bases. The CDR3 has 17 amino acids. V trimming: 4 bases; J trimming: 3 bases; junction bases outside the gene matches: 11. Germline lookup yields CDR1 SGHNT and CDR2 YYREEE (reference sequence).

The CDR3 nucleotides are TGTGCCTGGAGTCTTACAGGGGCGGGAGGCTACACCTTC. Protein sequence: CAWSLTGAGGYTF. V usage is TRBV30 and J usage is TRBJ1-2; 7 bases map to TRBD1. CDR3 length equals 13 residues. Germline-derived CDR1 and CDR2 are GTSNPN and SVGIG (reference sequence). J was trimmed by 8 bases and V by 2 bases; bases with no gene match: 8. Combining the CDR3 with reference TRBV30 and TRBJ1-2 gives the whole variable domain SQTIHQWPATLVQPVGSPLSLECTVEGTSNPNLYWYRQAAGRGLQLLFYSVGIGQISSEVPQNLSASRPQDRQFILSSKKLLLSDSGFYLCAWSLTGAGGYTFGSGTRLTVV.

In this sample, this clone turned up once. The J gene is TRBJ2-7, the V gene TRBV19; TRBD2 agrees at 7 bases. The CDR3 covers 12 residues. Germline CDR1 is LNHDA and CDR2 is SQIVND (reference sequence). Trimming cost V 3 bases and J 6 bases; bases outside gene matches: 2. DNA of the CDR3: TGTGCCAGTAGTATCGGGGGGATCGAGCAGTACTTC. Protein product: CASSIGGIEQYF.

The V gene is TRBV9, the J gene TRBJ1-1; D gene ambiguous. CDR3 size: 15 residues. Trimming took 0 bases from V and 6 from J, leaving 15 bases between them. CDR1 is SGDLS, CDR2 YYNGEE, per germline. The CDR3 DNA reads TGTGCCAGCAGCGTAGAAGGCGGCGACCGAGCTGAAGCTTTCTTT. Translating gives CASSVEGGDRAEAFF.

Only one count was recorded for this clone. This chain links TRBV4-1 with TRBJ2-3; maybe TRBD1 (6 bases). This CDR3 contains 16 residues. V was pared by 3 bases and J by 7 bases, with 20 bases between. The germline CDR1 and CDR2 sequences are MGHRA and YSYEKL. CDR3 loop: CASSHVQGRIIHTQYF. CDR3 in DNA: TGCGCCAGCAGCCACGTGCAGGGGCGCATTATTCATACGCAGTATTTT.

This rearrangement joins TRBV7-3 to TRBJ2-2, with a possible D match to TRBD1 (7 bases). The CDR3 totals 17 residues. The germline V gene has CDR1 SGHTA and CDR2 FQGTGA. The V and J ends lost 5 bases and 6 bases respectively, with 22 bases between them. In DNA form, the CDR3 reads TGTGCCAGCAGCAGGCGGGGAGGACAGGAAAAACCCGGGGAGCTGTTTTTT. Translating gives CASSRRGGQEKPGELFF. Looking up the rest from reference TRBV7-3 and TRBJ2-2 gives the full variable domain: GAGVSQTPSNKVTEKGKYVELRCDPISGHTALYWYRQSLGQGPEFLIYFQGTGAADDSGLPNDRFFAVRPEGSVSTLKIQRTERGDSAVYLCASSRRGGQEKPGELFFGEGSRLTVL.

The chain recombines TRBV7-9 with TRBJ2-5; 9 positions match TRBD1. The end of the DNA is better explained by TRBJ2-7, so the J call may be wrong. The CDR3 runs 14 residues. Germline-derived CDR1 and CDR2 are SEHNR and FQNEAQ (reference sequence). The DNA of the CDR3 is TGTGCCAGCAGTCCTACAGGGGGCCCCTACGAGCAGTACTTC. Translated, it gives CASSPTGGPYEQYF.

This chain joins TRBV6-6 and TRBJ2-4; D gene uncertain. The CDR3 length is 13 residues. Germline CDR1 reads MNHNY; CDR2 reads SVGAGI (reference sequence). V was pared by 0 bases and J by 5 bases, with 5 bases between. Here the CDR3 DNA reads TGTGCCAGCAGTTACTCACGAGAAAACATTCAGTACTTC. Translated: CASSYSRENIQYF.

CDR3 in amino acids: CASSGPTVDTQYF. For the CDR3, the DNA is TGTGCCAGCAGTGGGCCTACTGTAGATACGCAGTATTTT. The chain employs TRBV28 and TRBJ2-3; D is undetermined. This CDR3 region has 13 residues. V lost 5 bases and J 5 bases, leaving 11 bases between the germline ends. The germline CDR1 and CDR2 sequences are MDHEN and SYDVKM.

CDR3 in amino acids: CASSLGGGPGIIYEQYF. CDR3 nucleotides: TGTGCCAGCAGCTTGGGTGGCGGCCCGGGAATCATCTACGAGCAGTACTTC. The genes are TRBV5-6 and TRBJ2-7, with D maybe TRBD2 (5 bases). Germline assignment: CDR1 SGHDT and CDR2 YYEEEE. This CDR3 has 17 residues. V lost 0 bases to trimming and J lost 3 bases, with 19 bases between them.

The chain has TRBV29-1 and TRBJ1-2; D is undetermined. CDR1 and CDR2 (germline): SQVTM, ANQGSEA. This CDR3 has 12 amino acids. Trimming removed 4 bases from V and 4 bases from J, with 10 bases in between. CDR3: CSVGGEGYGYTF. In DNA form, the CDR3 reads TGCAGCGTTGGGGGAGAAGGCTATGGCTACACCTTC.

The V call is TRBV7-6, the J call TRBJ2-4; D may be TRBD2 (5 bases). The CDR3 is made up of 15 amino acids. CDR1 SGHVS and CDR2 FNYEAQ come from the germline V gene. Deletions cut 5 bases from V and 1 base from J, with 12 bases between. CDR3 amino acids: CASSPGRGAKNIQYF. The DNA of the CDR3 is TGTGCCAGCAGCCCCGGGCGAGGGGCCAAAAACATTCAGTACTTC.

This clone has more than one count but fewer than ten. The CDR3 nucleotides read TGTGCCAGCAGTTCCGGGACAGGGCTCTATGGCTACACCTTC. Translating it yields CASSSGTGLYGYTF. This chain joins TRBV28 and TRBJ1-2, with 9 bases matching TRBD1. V lost 4 bases to trimming and J lost 4 bases; unmatched junction nucleotides: 4. The CDR3 runs 14 residues. Germline V lookup: CDR1 MDHEN, CDR2 SYDVKM.

The chain joins TRBV2 to TRBJ1-2; D is ambiguous. V lost 0 bases and J 1 base, leaving 15 bases between the germline ends. The CDR3 sequence is 17 residues long. Germline V gives CDR1 SNHLY, CDR2 FYNNEI. In nucleotides, the CDR3 is TGTGCCAGCAGTGAAGCGCGGGTTGCCTACATTAACTATGGCTACACCTTC. Residues: CASSEARVAYINYGYTF.

The J gene is TRBJ2-5, the V gene TRBV6-6, with D tentatively TRBD2 (6 bases). Germline assignment: CDR1 MNHNY and CDR2 SVGAGI (reference sequence). The CDR3 is 16 amino acids. V lost 5 bases and J lost 4, with 20 bases in between. CDR3 in amino acids: CASSQGMGLVGETQYF. In nucleotides, the CDR3 is TGTGCCAGCAGTCAGGGTATGGGACTCGTCGGAGAGACCCAGTACTTC.

This chain connects TRBV11-2 to TRBJ2-7, with 10 bases matching TRBD1. There are 16 residues in the CDR3. The germline CDR1 and CDR2 sequences are SGHAT and FQNNGV. V lost 3 bases to trimming and J lost 2 bases; unmatched junction nucleotides: 7. The CDR3 nucleotides are TGTGCCAGCAGCTTCCGGACAGGGGGTCCTACCTACGAGCAGTACTTC. It specifies CASSFRTGGPTYEQYF.

The V call is TRBV5-1, the J call TRBJ2-2; D is undetermined. Germline CDR1 SGHRS, CDR2 YFSETQ. The V end lost 0 bases, the J end lost 4 bases, and 7 bases lay between the germline ends. This CDR3 comprises 14 residues. The CDR3 bases are TGCGCCAGCAGCTTGGGGCCACCCACCGGGGAGCTGTTTTTT. This translates into CASSLGPPTGELFF.

This rearrangement joins TRBV7-8 to TRBJ1-2, with D possibly TRBD1 on 6 matching bases. CDR1 is SGHVS and CDR2 is FQNEAQ in the germline V gene. The germline V and J ends were trimmed by 2 bases and 8 bases, with 18 bases remaining between them. CDR3 length: 15 amino acids. The CDR3: CASSLYLAGGPGYTF. Here the CDR3 DNA reads TGTGCCAGCAGCTTATATCTTGCCGGGGGGCCGGGCTACACCTTC.

The CDR3 sequence: CASSVAGTGADTQYF. The CDR3 coding sequence is TGTGCCAGCAGCGTAGCCGGGACTGGGGCAGATACGCAGTATTTT. V gene TRBV9 combines with J gene TRBJ2-3; perhaps TRBD2 as D (6 bases). The CDR3 runs to 15 residues. CDR1 is SGDLS and CDR2 is YYNGEE in the germline V gene. V gave up 0 bases and J gave up 4 bases, with 12 bases separating them.

The chain combines TRBV28 with TRBJ1-1, with 8 nucleotides matching TRBD1. CDR1 and CDR2 (germline): MDHEN, SYDVKM. The CDR3 is 15 residues long. J lost 4 bases, V lost 7 bases, and 11 bases had no gene match. In DNA, the CDR3 is TGTGCCAGCACTTCTTACCCCCAGGGGGCCACTGAAGCTTTCTTT. This translates into CASTSYPQGATEAFF.

The CDR3, as DNA: TGCGCCAGCGCGGCTAGCGGGACGGCAGATACGCAGTATTTT. Encoded protein: CASAASGTADTQYF. The V and J genes are TRBV5-1 and TRBJ2-3; 9 positions match TRBD2. The germline CDR1 and CDR2 sequences are SGHRS and YFSETQ. The CDR3 is made up of 14 amino acids. The V gene end was trimmed by 7 bases and the J gene end by 4 bases; junction bases not matched to a gene: 7.

J is TRBJ2-5 and V is TRBV5-1; 9 positions agree with TRBD1. The length of the CDR3 is 16 residues. Germline V gene lookup returns CDR1 SGHRS and CDR2 YFSETQ. Germline trimming cut 0 bases from V and 4 bases from J; bases unmatched to any gene: 7. CDR3 amino acids: CASSLGQGDLAETQYF. CDR3 bases: TGCGCCAGCAGCTTGGGACAGGGGGACTTAGCAGAGACCCAGTACTTC.